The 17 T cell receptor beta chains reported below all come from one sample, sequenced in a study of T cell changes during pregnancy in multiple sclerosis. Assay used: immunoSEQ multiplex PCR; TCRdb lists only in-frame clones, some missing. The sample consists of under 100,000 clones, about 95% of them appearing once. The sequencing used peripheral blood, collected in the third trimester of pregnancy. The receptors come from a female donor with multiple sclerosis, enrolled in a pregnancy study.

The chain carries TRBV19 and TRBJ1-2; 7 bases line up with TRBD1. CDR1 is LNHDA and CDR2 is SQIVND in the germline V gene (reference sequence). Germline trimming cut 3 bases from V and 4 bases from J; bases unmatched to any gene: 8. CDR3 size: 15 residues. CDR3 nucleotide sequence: TGTGCCAGTAGTATCACCGGGACAGCCACCTATGGCTACACCTTC. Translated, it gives CASSITGTATYGYTF.

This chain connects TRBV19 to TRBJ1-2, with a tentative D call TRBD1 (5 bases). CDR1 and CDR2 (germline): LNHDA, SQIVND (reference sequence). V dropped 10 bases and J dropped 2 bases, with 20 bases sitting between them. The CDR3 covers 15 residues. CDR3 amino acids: CATSGLPGSNYGYTF. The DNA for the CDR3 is TGTGCCACCTCGGGACTCCCTGGGTCCAACTATGGCTACACCTTC.

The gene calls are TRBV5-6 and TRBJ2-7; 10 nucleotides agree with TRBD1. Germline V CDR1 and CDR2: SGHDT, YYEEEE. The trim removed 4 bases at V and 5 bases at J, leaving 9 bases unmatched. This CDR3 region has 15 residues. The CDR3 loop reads CASSLRTGGYDEQYF. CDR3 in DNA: TGTGCCAGCAGCCTCAGGACAGGGGGATACGACGAGCAGTACTTC. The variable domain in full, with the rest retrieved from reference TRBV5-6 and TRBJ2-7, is DAGVTQSPTHLIKTRGQQVTLRCSPKSGHDTVSWYQQALGQGPQFIFQYYEEEERQRGNFPDRFSGHQFPNYSSELNVNALLLGDSALYLCASSLRTGGYDEQYFGPGTRLTVT.

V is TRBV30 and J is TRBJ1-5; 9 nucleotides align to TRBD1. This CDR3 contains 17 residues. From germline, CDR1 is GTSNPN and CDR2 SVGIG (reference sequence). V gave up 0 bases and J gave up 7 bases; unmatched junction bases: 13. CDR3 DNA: TGTGCCTGGAGTGTTGGGAGAAAAACAGGGGGCAGGCAGCCCCAGCATTTT. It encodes CAWSVGRKTGGRQPQHF.

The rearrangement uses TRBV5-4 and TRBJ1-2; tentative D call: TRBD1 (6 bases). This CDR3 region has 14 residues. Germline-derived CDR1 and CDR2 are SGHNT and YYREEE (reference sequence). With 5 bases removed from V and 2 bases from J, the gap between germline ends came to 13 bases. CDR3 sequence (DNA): TGTGCCAGCAGGTCTGCTGGGGGCAACTATGGCTACACCTTC. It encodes CASRSAGGNYGYTF.

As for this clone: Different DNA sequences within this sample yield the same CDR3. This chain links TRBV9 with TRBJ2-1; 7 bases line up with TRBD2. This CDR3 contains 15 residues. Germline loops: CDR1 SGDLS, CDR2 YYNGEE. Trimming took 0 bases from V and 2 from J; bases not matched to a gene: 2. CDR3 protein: CASSVGGGAYNEQFF. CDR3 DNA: TGTGCCAGCAGCGTAGGGGGAGGGGCCTACAATGAGCAGTTCTTC. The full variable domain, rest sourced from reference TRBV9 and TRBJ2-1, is DSGVTQTPKHLITATGQRVTLRCSPRSGDLSVYWYQQSLDQGLQFLIQYYNGEERAKGNILERFSAQQFPDLHSELNLSSLELGDSALYFCASSVGGGAYNEQFFGPGTRLTVL.

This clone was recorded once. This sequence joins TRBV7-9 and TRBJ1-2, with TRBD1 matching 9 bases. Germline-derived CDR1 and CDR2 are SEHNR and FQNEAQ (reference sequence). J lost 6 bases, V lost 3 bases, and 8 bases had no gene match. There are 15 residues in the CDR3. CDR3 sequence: CASSLTGTGKDGYTF. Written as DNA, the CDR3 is TGTGCCAGCAGCTTGACCGGGACAGGGAAGGATGGCTACACCTTC.

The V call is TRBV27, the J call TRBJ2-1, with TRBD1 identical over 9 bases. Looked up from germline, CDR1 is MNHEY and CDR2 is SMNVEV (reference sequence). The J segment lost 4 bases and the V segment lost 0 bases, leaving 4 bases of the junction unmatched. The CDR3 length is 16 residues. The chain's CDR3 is CASSLSGTGIYNEQFF. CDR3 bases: TGTGCCAGCAGTTTATCGGGGACAGGGATATACAATGAGCAGTTCTTC.

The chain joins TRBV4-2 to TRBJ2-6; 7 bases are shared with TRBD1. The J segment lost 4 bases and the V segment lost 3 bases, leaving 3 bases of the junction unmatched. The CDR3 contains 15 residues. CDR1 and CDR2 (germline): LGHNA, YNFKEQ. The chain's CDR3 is CASSHPDRGANVLTF. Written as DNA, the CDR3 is TGTGCCAGCAGCCACCCGGACAGGGGGGCCAACGTCCTGACTTTC.

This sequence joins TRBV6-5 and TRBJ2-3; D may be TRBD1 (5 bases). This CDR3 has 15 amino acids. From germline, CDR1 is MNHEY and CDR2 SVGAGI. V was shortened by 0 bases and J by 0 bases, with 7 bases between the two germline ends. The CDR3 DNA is TGTGCCAGCAGTTACTCGCCAGGGAGCACAGATACGCAGTATTTT. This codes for CASSYSPGSTDTQYF.

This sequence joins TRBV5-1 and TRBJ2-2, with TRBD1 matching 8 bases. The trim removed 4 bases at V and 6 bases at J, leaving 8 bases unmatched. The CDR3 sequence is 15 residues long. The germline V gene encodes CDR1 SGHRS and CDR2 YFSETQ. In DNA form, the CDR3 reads TGCGCCAGCAGCCCGGACAGGGTAGGATCCGGGGAGCTGTTTTTT. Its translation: CASSPDRVGSGELFF. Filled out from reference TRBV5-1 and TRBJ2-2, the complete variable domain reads KAGVTQTPRYLIKTRGQQVTLSCSPISGHRSVSWYQQTPGQGLQFLFEYFSETQRNKGNFPGRFSGRQFSNSRSEMNVSTLELGDSALYLCASSPDRVGSGELFFGEGSRLTVL.

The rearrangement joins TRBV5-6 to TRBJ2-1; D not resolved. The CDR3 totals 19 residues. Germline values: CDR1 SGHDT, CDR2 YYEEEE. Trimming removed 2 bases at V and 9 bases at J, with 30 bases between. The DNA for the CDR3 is TGTGCCAGCAGCTTCCTGTACCTGTCTCCCCAATCGCTGGGCCCTGAGCAGTTCTTC. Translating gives CASSFLYLSPQSLGPEQFF.

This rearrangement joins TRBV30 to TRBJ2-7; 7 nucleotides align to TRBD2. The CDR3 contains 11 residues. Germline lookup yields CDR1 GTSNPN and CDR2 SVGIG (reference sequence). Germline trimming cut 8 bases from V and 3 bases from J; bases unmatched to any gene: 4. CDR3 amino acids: CARGEGYEQYF. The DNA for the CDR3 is TGTGCCCGGGGGGAGGGCTACGAGCAGTACTTC.

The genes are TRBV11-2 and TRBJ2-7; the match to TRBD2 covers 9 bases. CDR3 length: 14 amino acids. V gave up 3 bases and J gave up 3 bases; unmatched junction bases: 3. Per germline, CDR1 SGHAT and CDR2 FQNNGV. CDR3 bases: TGTGCCAGCAGCTTCGGCGGGGGGGGCTACGAGCAGTACTTC. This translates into CASSFGGGGYEQYF.

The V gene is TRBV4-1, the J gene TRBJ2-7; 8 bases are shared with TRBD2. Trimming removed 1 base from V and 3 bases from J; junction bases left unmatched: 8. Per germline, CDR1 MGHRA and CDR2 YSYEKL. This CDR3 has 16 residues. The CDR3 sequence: CASSQGLARELYEQYF. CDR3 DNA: TGCGCCAGCAGCCAAGGACTAGCGCGTGAACTCTACGAGCAGTACTTC.

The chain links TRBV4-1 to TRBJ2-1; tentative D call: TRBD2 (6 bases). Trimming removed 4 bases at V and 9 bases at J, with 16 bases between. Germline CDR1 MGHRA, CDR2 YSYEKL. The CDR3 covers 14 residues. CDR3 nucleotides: TGCGCCAGCAGCCGGGAGGACCGATTAGTTGAGCAGTTCTTC. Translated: CASSREDRLVEQFF.

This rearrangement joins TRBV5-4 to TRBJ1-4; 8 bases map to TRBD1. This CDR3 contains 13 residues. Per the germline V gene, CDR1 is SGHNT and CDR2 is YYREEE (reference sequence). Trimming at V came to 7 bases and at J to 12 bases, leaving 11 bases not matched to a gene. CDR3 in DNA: TGTGCCAGCTCCGACAGGGGCTCGCTCGAACTGTTTTTT. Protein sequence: CASSDRGSLELFF.